This is a list of T cell receptor beta chains from one sample in a study of blood T cell repertoires in COVID-19. Here immunoSEQ multiplex PCR was the method, and the copy in TCRdb shows in-frame clones only, minus some. The table has about 210,000 clones, around 82% seen once. The source material was PBMCs or T cells enriched from blood (not recorded which). Receptors originate from a man aged 25 to 40 with acute COVID-19. CDR3s include the opening cysteine and the closing phenylalanine or tryptophan. A D gene is named only where the DNA matches it firmly. Expanded clones get a size class; other rows say once, few or many, or leave the size out.

D: TRBD1
V: TRBV28
J: TRBJ1-2
size: .
CDR3: CASSSPSGDRVYGYTF
DNA: TGTGCCAGCAGTTCACCCTCAGGGGACAGGGTCTATGGCTACACCTTC

D: TRBD1
V: TRBV7-6
J: TRBJ2-1
size: .
CDR3: CASSLGETGYNEQFF
DNA: TGTGCCAGCAGCTTAGGGGAGACAGGGTACAATGAGCAGTTCTTC

D: .
V: TRBV19
J: TRBJ1-5
size: few
CDR3: CASMTQAVGQPQHF
DNA: TGTGCCAGTATGACCCAAGCCGTGGGCCAGCCCCAGCATTTT

D: .
V: TRBV11-2
J: TRBJ2-7
size: .
CDR3: CASSPGLSVREQYF
DNA: TGTGCCAGCAGCCCTGGACTATCTGTCCGCGAGCAGTACTTC

D: .
V: TRBV7-9
J: TRBJ1-2
size: .
CDR3: CASSVGRDRDGYTF
DNA: TGTGCCAGCAGCGTCGGGAGGGATCGAGATGGCTACACCTTC

D: .
V: TRBV5-1
J: TRBJ2-7
size: once
CDR3: CASGRGDSEEQYF
DNA: TGCGCCAGCGGCCGCGGGGATTCGGAAGAGCAGTACTTC

D: .
V: TRBV27
J: TRBJ1-2
size: .
CDR3: CASSFRGLNYGYTF
DNA: TGTGCCAGCAGTTTTAGGGGGTTGAACTATGGCTACACCTTC

D: TRBD1
V: TRBV18
J: TRBJ2-7
size: .
CDR3: CASSPGTGIYEQYF
DNA: TGTGCCAGCTCACCTGGGACAGGGATTTACGAGCAGTACTTC

D: TRBD2
V: TRBV6-2/TRBV6-3
J: TRBJ2-3
size: .
CDR3: CASSPAGGRKDTQYF
DNA: TGTGCCAGCAGCCCGGCGGGGGGGCGGAAAGATACGCAGTATTTT

D: .
V: TRBV9
J: TRBJ2-6
size: .
CDR3: CASSVGDTGANVLTF
DNA: TGTGCCAGCAGCGTAGGAGATACCGGGGCCAACGTCCTGACTTTC

D: TRBD2
V: TRBV7-9
J: TRBJ2-3
size: .
CDR3: CASSGTSGGVGDTQYF
DNA: TGTGCCAGCAGTGGGACTAGCGGGGGAGTTGGCGATACGCAGTATTTT

D: .
V: TRBV20-1
J: TRBJ1-2
size: .
CDR3: CSARITGGYTF
DNA: TGCAGTGCTAGGATTACGGGGGGCTACACCTTC

D: TRBD1
V: TRBV5-4
J: TRBJ1-2
size: few
CDR3: CASSRDRGKDGYTF
DNA: TGTGCCAGCAGCCGGGACAGGGGCAAGGATGGCTACACCTTC

D: .
V: TRBV4-1
J: TRBJ1-2
size: .
CDR3: CASSQEGVNYGYTF
DNA: TGCGCCAGCAGCCAAGAGGGAGTGAACTATGGCTACACCTTC

D: TRBD2
V: TRBV6-1
J: TRBJ2-5
size: .
CDR3: CASRRLAGGPETQYF
DNA: TGTGCCAGCAGAAGACTAGCGGGGGGGCCGGAGACCCAGTACTTC

D: TRBD2
V: TRBV11-2
J: TRBJ2-7
size: .
CDR3: CASSLVVLAGFHEQYF
DNA: TGTGCCAGCAGCTTAGTGGTCCTAGCGGGGTTCCACGAGCAGTACTTC

D: .
V: TRBV2
J: TRBJ1-6
size: .
CDR3: CASGWDGGEPLHF
DNA: TGTGCCAGCGGCTGGGACGGGGGAGAACCCCTCCACTTT

D: .
V: TRBV27
J: TRBJ1-4
size: .
CDR3: CASSPWGGLEKLFF
DNA: TGTGCCAGCAGCCCATGGGGGGGACTGGAAAAACTGTTTTTT

D: .
V: TRBV27
J: TRBJ2-2
size: .
CDR3: CASSYRNKAGELFF
DNA: TGTGCCAGCAGTTACAGGAACAAGGCCGGGGAGCTGTTTTTT

D: TRBD1
V: TRBV10-2
J: TRBJ1-5
size: few
CDR3: CASKLTGQGGQPQHF
DNA: TGCGCCAGCAAACTCACGGGACAGGGAGGTCAGCCCCAGCATTTT

D: .
V: TRBV29-1
J: TRBJ2-1
size: .
CDR3: CSVEVGLIDNEQFF
DNA: TGCAGCGTTGAAGTCGGACTCATTGACAATGAGCAGTTCTTC

D: TRBD1
V: TRBV20-1
J: TRBJ2-7
size: .
CDR3: CSASRDRGRVYEQYF
DNA: TGCAGTGCCAGTAGGGACAGGGGGCGAGTCTACGAGCAGTACTTC

D: .
V: TRBV20-1
J: TRBJ1-2
size: once
CDR3: CSASLGGGYTF
DNA: TGCAGTGCTAGCTTGGGGGGTGGCTACACCTTC

D: .
V: TRBV2
J: TRBJ1-5
size: few
CDR3: CASRSNNQPQHF
DNA: TGTGCCAGCAGATCAAACAATCAGCCCCAGCATTTT

D: .
V: TRBV12-3/TRBV12-4
J: TRBJ2-7
size: .
CDR3: CASSPQGPKQYF
DNA: TGTGCCAGCAGCCCACAGGGTCCAAAGCAGTACTTC

D: .
V: TRBV4-2
J: TRBJ2-7
size: .
CDR3: CASSQGSGSFYEQYF
DNA: TGTGCCAGCAGCCAAGGATCCGGTTCTTTCTACGAGCAGTACTTC

D: TRBD2
V: TRBV7-3
J: TRBJ2-7
size: .
CDR3: CASSFGSGGSAYEQYF
DNA: TGTGCCAGCAGCTTTGGTAGCGGGGGGTCCGCCTACGAGCAGTACTTC

D: .
V: TRBV27
J: TRBJ2-4
size: .
CDR3: CASSSGDINIQYF
DNA: TGTGCCAGCAGTTCCGGGGACATCAACATTCAGTACTTC

D: .
V: TRBV6-1
J: TRBJ1-5
size: .
CDR3: CASSEGSGGNQPQHF
DNA: TGTGCCAGCAGTGAAGGGTCAGGGGGCAATCAGCCCCAGCATTTT

D: TRBD1
V: TRBV6-1
J: TRBJ1-2
size: once
CDR3: CASSEAALGTAFYGYTF
DNA: TGTGCCAGCAGTGAAGCGGCACTCGGGACAGCGTTCTATGGCTACACCTTC

D: .
V: TRBV30
J: TRBJ2-3
size: .
CDR3: CAWSATPPGLLINADTQYF
DNA: TGTGCCTGGAGTGCAACACCGCCGGGACTTCTTATAAACGCAGATACGCAGTATTTT

D: TRBD1
V: TRBV9
J: TRBJ1-3
size: .
CDR3: CASSVRQGEGSGNTIYF
DNA: TGTGCCAGCAGCGTGCGACAGGGAGAGGGCTCTGGAAACACCATATATTTT

D: .
V: TRBV7-2
J: TRBJ1-5
size: few
CDR3: CASSLGSSYQPQHF
DNA: TGTGCCAGCAGCTTAGGAAGTAGCTATCAGCCCCAGCATTTT

D: TRBD1
V: TRBV4-1
J: TRBJ2-7
size: .
CDR3: CASSPGTGDREQYF
DNA: TGCGCCAGCAGCCCCGGGACAGGGGATCGGGAGCAGTACTTC

D: TRBD1
V: TRBV19
J: TRBJ1-2
size: .
CDR3: CASSIGEGAFYGYTF
DNA: TGTGCCAGTAGTATAGGTGAGGGGGCCTTCTATGGCTACACCTTC

D: .
V: TRBV11-3
J: TRBJ2-1
size: .
CDR3: CASSKRGEQFF
DNA: TGTGCCAGCAGCAAAAGGGGAGAGCAGTTCTTC

D: TRBD2
V: TRBV4-1
J: TRBJ2-3
size: .
CDR3: CASSQVRLAGLDTQYF
DNA: TGCGCCAGCAGCCAGGTTCGTCTAGCGGGGTTAGATACGCAGTATTTT

D: .
V: TRBV19
J: TRBJ1-6
size: .
CDR3: CASSNDIINSPLHF
DNA: TGTGCCAGTAGTAATGACATTATCAATTCACCCCTCCACTTT

D: .
V: TRBV6-6
J: TRBJ1-4
size: .
CDR3: CASRTLTATNEKLFF
DNA: TGTGCCAGCCGAACTCTCACCGCAACTAATGAAAAACTGTTTTTT

D: .
V: TRBV28
J: TRBJ1-1
size: .
CDR3: CASSLLTDTEAFF
DNA: TGTGCCAGCAGTTTATTAACGGACACTGAAGCTTTCTTT

D: TRBD1
V: TRBV19
J: TRBJ1-2
size: .
CDR3: CASSIMGTVNYGYTF
DNA: TGTGCCAGTAGTATTATGGGGACAGTAAACTATGGCTACACCTTC

D: .
V: TRBV27
J: TRBJ1-2
size: .
CDR3: CASSLIGQGDGYTF
DNA: TGTGCCAGCAGTTTAATCGGTCAGGGCGATGGCTACACCTTC

D: TRBD1
V: TRBV4-1
J: TRBJ1-2
size: few
CDR3: CASSQGEGTVYGYTF
DNA: TGCGCCAGCAGCCAGGGAGAGGGGACAGTCTATGGCTACACCTTC